These 19 T cell receptor beta chains originate from one sample sequenced in a study of blood T cell repertoires in COVID-19 (dated by TCRdb to the early 2020s). The library came from the immunoSEQ multiplex PCR assay. TCRdb mirrors the immuneACCESS table, restricted to in-frame sequences. Some clones are absent from its copies; in checked studies, under half trace to an unresolved V gene, and the reason for the others is unknown. The sample has about 180,000 clones on record, approximately 80% of them singletons. The ten most abundant clones make up roughly 15% of the sample. Sequencing was performed on PBMCs or T cells enriched from blood (not recorded which). The source of these receptors is a man aged 50 or older who had recovered from COVID-19.

V gene TRBV7-8 combines with J gene TRBJ1-5; 8 bases are shared with TRBD1. There are 16 residues in the CDR3. The V segment lost 1 base and the J segment 6 bases; nucleotides outside the gene matches: 8. Germline V CDR1 and CDR2: SGHVS, FQNEAQ. The CDR3, as DNA: TGTGCCAGCAGCTTAGGCGGGGACAGGCGGGTTCAGCCCCAGCATTTT. Amino acids: CASSLGGDRRVQPQHF.

CDR3 coding DNA: TGTGCCAGCAGCAGCGGGGGGGGTCACAATGAGCAGTTCTTC. The encoded protein is CASSSGGGHNEQFF. J is TRBJ2-1 and V is TRBV7-8, with 10 positions matching TRBD2. The CDR3 runs 14 residues. Germline CDR1 and CDR2: SGHVS and FQNEAQ. The V gene end was trimmed by 5 bases and the J gene end by 5 bases; junction bases not matched to a gene: 3.

This clone has more than one count but fewer than ten. The V gene is TRBV30, the J gene TRBJ1-2, with 9 bases aligning to TRBD1. J was trimmed by 8 bases and V by 1 base; bases with no gene match: 11. Germline V lookup: CDR1 GTSNPN, CDR2 SVGIG (reference sequence). This CDR3 region has 15 residues. CDR3 loop: CAWSDGIQGAKGYTF. The DNA for the CDR3 is TGTGCCTGGAGTGATGGAATACAGGGGGCGAAGGGCTACACCTTC.

This clone was found a few times. V gene TRBV5-4 combines with J gene TRBJ1-1, with 7 bases aligning to TRBD1. V was pared by 3 bases and J by 1 base, with 6 bases of the junction left unmatched. The CDR3 runs 15 residues. Germline CDR1 SGHNT, CDR2 YYREEE (reference sequence). The CDR3 spells CASSSPGTANTEAFF. The CDR3 DNA sequence: TGTGCCAGCAGCTCGCCCGGGACAGCGAACACTGAAGCTTTCTTT.

The chain recombines TRBV6-6 with TRBJ2-3; 9 bases align to TRBD2. Looked up from germline, CDR1 is MNHNY and CDR2 is SVGAGI (reference sequence). This CDR3 contains 16 residues. The V segment lost 2 bases and the J segment 2 bases; nucleotides outside the gene matches: 5. CDR3 sequence: CASSYTAGGPTDTQYF. As DNA, the CDR3 is TGTGCCAGCAGTTACACGGCGGGGGGGCCCACAGATACGCAGTATTTT.

The chain is built from TRBV25-1 and TRBJ2-5; 8 bases are shared with TRBD2. The CDR3 consists of 14 residues. V shed 4 bases, J shed 5 bases, and the junction held 6 bases outside the gene matches. The germline CDR1 and CDR2 sequences are MGHDK and SYGVNS. DNA of the CDR3: TGTGCCAGCAGTGTCGGGGGGGGCGTGGAGACCCAGTACTTC. Protein sequence: CASSVGGGVETQYF.

The rearrangement links TRBV5-6 to TRBJ1-6; 8 bases are a match to TRBD1. V dropped 5 bases and J dropped 10; count of bases not matched to a gene: 8. This CDR3 contains 14 residues. Germline CDR1 SGHDT, CDR2 YYEEEE. The CDR3 region has the DNA TGTGCCAGCAGACCCGGGACAGGCATCTCACCCCTCCACTTT. Its protein is CASRPGTGISPLHF.

This rearrangement joins TRBV28 to TRBJ2-7, with D perhaps matching TRBD2 (7 bases). Germline CDR1 reads MDHEN; CDR2 reads SYDVKM. Trimming stripped 6 bases from V and 1 base from J, with 13 bases between. The CDR3 is 14 amino acids. CDR3: CASRKGGVSYEQYF. DNA of the CDR3: TGTGCCAGCAGGAAGGGGGGGGTTTCCTACGAGCAGTACTTC.

Concerning this clone: A read error may produce the germline difference seen at one junction end. This sequence joins TRBV7-8 and TRBJ2-5; a possible D gene is TRBD1 (5 bases). Germline CDR1 reads SGHVS; CDR2 reads FQNEAQ. This CDR3 has 15 residues. The CDR3 DNA reads TGTGCCAGCAGTTTAGGGGTGGGCAGCCGAGAGACCCAGTACTTC. Its protein product is CASSLGVGSRETQYF.

The chain couples TRBV7-8 to TRBJ2-3; D possibly corresponds to TRBD1 (6 bases). V lost 7 bases, J lost 3 bases, and 14 bases lay in between. The CDR3 is 14 amino acids. Germline values: CDR1 SGHVS, CDR2 FQNEAQ. This chain's CDR3 is CASTAGQRTDTQYF. CDR3 DNA sequence: TGTGCCAGCACTGCCGGACAGAGAACAGATACGCAGTATTTT.

The chain carries TRBV7-9 and TRBJ2-1; 10 nucleotides agree with TRBD2. J was trimmed by 2 bases and V by 5 bases; bases with no gene match: 3. This CDR3 has 15 residues. Germline V gene sequence: CDR1 SEHNR, CDR2 FQNEAQ (reference sequence). DNA of the CDR3: TGTGCCAGCAGCGTAACTAGCGGGGCCTACAATGAGCAGTTCTTC. This encodes CASSVTSGAYNEQFF. The whole variable domain, remainder taken from reference TRBV7-9 and TRBJ2-1, is DTGVSQNPRHKITKRGQNVTFRCDPISEHNRLYWYRQTLGQGPEFLTYFQNEAQLEKSRLLSDRFSAERPKGSFSTLEIQRTEQGDSAMYLCASSVTSGAYNEQFFGPGTRLTVL.

The chain uses TRBV6-5 and TRBJ1-5, with D perhaps TRBD1 (6 bases). V was trimmed by 8 bases and J by 0 bases, leaving 8 bases between them. The CDR3 is made up of 13 amino acids. Germline V gives CDR1 MNHEY, CDR2 SVGAGI. The CDR3 reads CASGQYSNQPQHF. The CDR3 DNA follows: TGTGCCAGCGGACAGTATAGCAATCAGCCCCAGCATTTT.

This clone came up once. The chain is built from TRBV18 and TRBJ2-1, with 9 bases matching TRBD2. V lost 2 bases and J lost 7; bases outside the gene matches: 9. CDR3 length: 16 amino acids. The germline gives CDR1 KGHSH, CDR2 LQKENI. Written as DNA, the CDR3 is TGTGCCAGCTCACCAGGGATACCTAGCGGGGAGAATGAGCAGTTCTTC. Translation gives CASSPGIPSGENEQFF.

The table lists this clone with a count of one. This rearrangement joins TRBV2 to TRBJ1-5, with D tentatively TRBD1 (5 bases). The germline V gene encodes CDR1 SNHLY and CDR2 FYNNEI. The ends were cut back, 4 bases at V and 2 bases at J, with 9 bases in the middle. CDR3 size: 14 residues. CDR3 DNA: TGTGCCAGCAGTGCAGGAGGGGGCAATCAGCCCCAGCATTTT. This translates into CASSAGGGNQPQHF.

The V and J genes are TRBV5-1 and TRBJ1-3; tentatively, D is TRBD1 (5 bases). Trimming shortened V by 0 bases and J by 4 bases, and 11 bases separated the two germline ends. Germline CDR1 and CDR2: SGHRS and YFSETQ. The CDR3 is 15 residues long. This chain's CDR3 is CASSLDGAWGNTIYF. As DNA, the CDR3 is TGCGCCAGCAGCTTGGATGGGGCTTGGGGAAACACCATATATTTT.

The chain links TRBV4-1 to TRBJ1-4; 8 nucleotides align to TRBD1. J was trimmed by 4 bases and V by 0 bases; bases with no gene match: 13. CDR1 and CDR2 (germline): MGHRA, YSYEKL. There are 19 residues in the CDR3. CDR3 nucleotides: TGCGCCAGCAGCCAAGATCAGCGGACAGGGCTCATCTATAATGAAAAACTGTTTTTT. Its translation: CASSQDQRTGLIYNEKLFF.

J is TRBJ2-1 and V is TRBV3-1 (or the pseudogene TRBV3-2), with 7 bases lining up with TRBD1. CDR1 is LGHDT, CDR2 YNNKEL, per germline (reference sequence). This CDR3 is built from 14 residues. V trimming: 4 bases; J trimming: 2 bases; junction bases outside the gene matches: 2. Here the CDR3 reads CASSLGQPYNEQFF. For the CDR3, the DNA is TGTGCCAGCAGCCTGGGACAGCCCTACAATGAGCAGTTCTTC.

This chain connects TRBV5-5 to TRBJ1-2, with 11 bases aligning to TRBD1. J gave up 4 bases and V 4 bases, and 6 bases lay outside the gene matches. The length of the CDR3 is 15 residues. The germline gives CDR1 SGHKS, CDR2 YYEKEE (reference sequence). CDR3 DNA sequence: TGTGCCAGCAGCCTGGGACAGGGGGTTCCCTATGGCTACACCTTC. Protein sequence: CASSLGQGVPYGYTF.

V gene TRBV11-2 combines with J gene TRBJ2-2; 7 nucleotides align to TRBD1. CDR3 length: 15 residues. Germline V gives CDR1 SGHAT, CDR2 FQNNGV. The V segment lost 5 bases and the J segment 1 base; nucleotides outside the gene matches: 4. CDR3 in DNA: TGTGCCAGCAGCGCCCGACAGGGGAACACCGGGGAGCTGTTTTTT. Encoded protein: CASSARQGNTGELFF.